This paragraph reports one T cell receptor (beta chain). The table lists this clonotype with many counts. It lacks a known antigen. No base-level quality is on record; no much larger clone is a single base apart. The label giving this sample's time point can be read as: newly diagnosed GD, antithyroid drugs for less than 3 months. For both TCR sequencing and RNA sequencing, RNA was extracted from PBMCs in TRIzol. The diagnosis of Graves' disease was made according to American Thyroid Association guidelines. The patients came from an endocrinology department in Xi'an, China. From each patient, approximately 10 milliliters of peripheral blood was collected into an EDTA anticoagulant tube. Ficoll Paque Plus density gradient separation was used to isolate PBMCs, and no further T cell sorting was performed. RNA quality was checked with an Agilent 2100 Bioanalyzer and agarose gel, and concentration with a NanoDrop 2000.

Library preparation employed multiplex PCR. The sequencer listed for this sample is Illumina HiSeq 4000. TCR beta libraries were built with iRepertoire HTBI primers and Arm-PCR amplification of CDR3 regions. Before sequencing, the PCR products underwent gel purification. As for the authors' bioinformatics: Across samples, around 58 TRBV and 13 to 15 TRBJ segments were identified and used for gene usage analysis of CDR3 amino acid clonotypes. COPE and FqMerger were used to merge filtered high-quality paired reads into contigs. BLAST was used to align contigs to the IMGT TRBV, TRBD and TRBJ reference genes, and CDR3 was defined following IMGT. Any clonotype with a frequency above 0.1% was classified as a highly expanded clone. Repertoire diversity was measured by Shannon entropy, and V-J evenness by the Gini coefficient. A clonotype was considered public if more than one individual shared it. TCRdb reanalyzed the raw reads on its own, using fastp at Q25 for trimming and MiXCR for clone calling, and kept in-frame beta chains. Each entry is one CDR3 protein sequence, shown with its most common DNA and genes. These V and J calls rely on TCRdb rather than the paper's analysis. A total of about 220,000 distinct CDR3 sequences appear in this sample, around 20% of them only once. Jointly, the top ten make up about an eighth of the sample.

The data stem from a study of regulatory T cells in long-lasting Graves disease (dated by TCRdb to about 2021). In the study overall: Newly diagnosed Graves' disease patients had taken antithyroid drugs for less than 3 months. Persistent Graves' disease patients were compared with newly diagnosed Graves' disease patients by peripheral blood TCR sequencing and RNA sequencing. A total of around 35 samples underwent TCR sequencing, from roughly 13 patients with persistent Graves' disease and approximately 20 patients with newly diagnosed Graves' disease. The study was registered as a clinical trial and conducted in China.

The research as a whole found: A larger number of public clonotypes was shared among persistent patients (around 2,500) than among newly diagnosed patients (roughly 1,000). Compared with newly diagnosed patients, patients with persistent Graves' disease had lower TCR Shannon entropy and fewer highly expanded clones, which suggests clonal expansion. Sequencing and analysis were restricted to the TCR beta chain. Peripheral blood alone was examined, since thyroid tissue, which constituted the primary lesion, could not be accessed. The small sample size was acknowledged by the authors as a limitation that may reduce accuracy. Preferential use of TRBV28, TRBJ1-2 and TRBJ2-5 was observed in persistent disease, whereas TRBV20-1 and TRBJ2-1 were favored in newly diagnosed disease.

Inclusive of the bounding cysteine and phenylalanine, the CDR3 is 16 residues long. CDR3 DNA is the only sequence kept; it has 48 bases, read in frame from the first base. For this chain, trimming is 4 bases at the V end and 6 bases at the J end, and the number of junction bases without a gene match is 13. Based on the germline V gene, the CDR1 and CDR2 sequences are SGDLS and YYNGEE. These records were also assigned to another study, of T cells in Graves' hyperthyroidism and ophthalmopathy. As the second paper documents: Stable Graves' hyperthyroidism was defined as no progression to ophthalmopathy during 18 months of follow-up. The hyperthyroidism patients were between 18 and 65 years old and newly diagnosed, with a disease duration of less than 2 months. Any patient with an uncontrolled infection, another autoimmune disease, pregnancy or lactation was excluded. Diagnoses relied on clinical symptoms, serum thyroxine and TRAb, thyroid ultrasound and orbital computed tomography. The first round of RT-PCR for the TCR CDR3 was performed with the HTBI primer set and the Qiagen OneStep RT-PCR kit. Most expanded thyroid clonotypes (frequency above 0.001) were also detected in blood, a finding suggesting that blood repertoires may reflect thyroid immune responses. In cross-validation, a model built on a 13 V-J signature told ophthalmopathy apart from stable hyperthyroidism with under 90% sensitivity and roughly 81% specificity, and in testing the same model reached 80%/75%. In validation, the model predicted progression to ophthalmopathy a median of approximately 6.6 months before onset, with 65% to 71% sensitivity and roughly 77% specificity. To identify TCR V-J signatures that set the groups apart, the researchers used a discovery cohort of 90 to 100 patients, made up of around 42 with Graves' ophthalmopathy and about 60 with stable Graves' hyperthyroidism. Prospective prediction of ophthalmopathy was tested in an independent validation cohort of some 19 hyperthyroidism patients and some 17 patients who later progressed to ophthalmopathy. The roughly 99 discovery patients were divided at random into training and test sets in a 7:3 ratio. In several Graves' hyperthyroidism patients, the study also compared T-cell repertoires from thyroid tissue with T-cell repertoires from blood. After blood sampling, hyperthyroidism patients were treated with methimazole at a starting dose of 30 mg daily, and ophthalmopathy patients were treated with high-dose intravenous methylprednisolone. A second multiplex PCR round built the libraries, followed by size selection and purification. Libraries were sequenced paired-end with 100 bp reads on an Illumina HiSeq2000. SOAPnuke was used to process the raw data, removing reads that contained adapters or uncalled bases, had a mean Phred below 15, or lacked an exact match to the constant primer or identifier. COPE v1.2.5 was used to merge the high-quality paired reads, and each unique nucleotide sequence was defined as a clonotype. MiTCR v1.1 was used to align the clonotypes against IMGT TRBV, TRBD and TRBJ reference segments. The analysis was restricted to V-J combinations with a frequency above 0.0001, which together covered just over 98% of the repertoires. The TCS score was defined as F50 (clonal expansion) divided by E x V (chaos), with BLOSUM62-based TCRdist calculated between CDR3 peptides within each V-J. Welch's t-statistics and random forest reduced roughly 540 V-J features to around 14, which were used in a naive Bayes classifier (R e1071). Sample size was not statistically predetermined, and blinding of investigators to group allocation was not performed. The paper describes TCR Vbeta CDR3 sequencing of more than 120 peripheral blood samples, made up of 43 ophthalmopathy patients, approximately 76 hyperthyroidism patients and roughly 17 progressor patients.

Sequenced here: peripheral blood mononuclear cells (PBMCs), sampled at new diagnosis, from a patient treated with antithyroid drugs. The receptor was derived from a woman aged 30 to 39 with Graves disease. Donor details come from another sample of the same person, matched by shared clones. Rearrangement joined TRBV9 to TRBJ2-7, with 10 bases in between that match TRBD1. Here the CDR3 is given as CASSPHPRDRGGEQYF. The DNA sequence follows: TGTGCCAGCAGCCCACACCCCCGGGACAGGGGTGGCGAGCAGTACTTC.